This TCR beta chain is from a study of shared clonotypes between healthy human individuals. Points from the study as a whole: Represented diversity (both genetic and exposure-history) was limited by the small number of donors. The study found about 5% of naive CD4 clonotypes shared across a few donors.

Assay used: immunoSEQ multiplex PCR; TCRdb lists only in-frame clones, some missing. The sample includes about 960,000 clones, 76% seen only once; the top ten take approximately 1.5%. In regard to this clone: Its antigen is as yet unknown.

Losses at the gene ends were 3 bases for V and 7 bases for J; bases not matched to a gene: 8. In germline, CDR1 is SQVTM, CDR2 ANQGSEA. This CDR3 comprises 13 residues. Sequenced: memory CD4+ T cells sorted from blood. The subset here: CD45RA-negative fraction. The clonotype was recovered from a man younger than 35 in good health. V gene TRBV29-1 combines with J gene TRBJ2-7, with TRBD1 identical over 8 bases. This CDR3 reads CSVERDRGGEQYF. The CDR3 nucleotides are TGCAGCGTTGAGAGAGACAGGGGTGGAGAGCAGTACTTC.